This entry features one T cell receptor beta chain sequence. What it binds is not known. The data were produced by immunoSEQ multiplex PCR, yet TCRdb's version contains in-frame clones alone and is incomplete. The data contain about 100,000 clones, 91% of them seen just once; the ten biggest clones take up roughly 2.7%. This sample was taken from a study of siplizumab effects on memory and regulatory T cells. Unmatched junction bases numbered 13, after V lost 4 bases and J lost 10 bases. From germline, CDR1 is SGHTA and CDR2 FQGTGA. The length of the CDR3 is 16 residues. General study findings and limits: Just a small share of alloreactive clones was traced back to unstimulated subsets. Siplizumab led to significantly less abundant alloreactive sequences that could be traced back to unstimulated CD4+ memory cells. Confirmatory evidence of suppressive function in proliferating siplizumab-culture Tregs was not obtained. Naive T cells appeared more diverse than memory cells and seemed to be major alloresponse contributors.

The chain is built from TRBV7-3 and TRBJ1-3; 10 nucleotides match TRBD1. Sequencing was done on a sample of CD4+ T cells sorted from blood. This TCR derives from a human donor in good health. Some clones in this sample may be carry-over from other donors' samples. CDR3 nucleotides: TGTGCCAGCAGCTCGATCGAAGACAGGGGGCAGGGGACCATATATTTT. As protein: CASSSIEDRGQGTIYF.